The source of this T cell receptor (beta chain) is a study of cytomegalovirus exposure and HLA in healthy donors. This CDR3 is built from 15 residues. CDR1 is KGHSH and CDR2 is LQKENI in the germline V gene. V shed 0 bases, J shed 5 bases, and the junction held 5 bases outside the gene matches. Comments on this clone: Its matching antigen is unknown.

This PCR relied on a set of 60 Vbeta primers and 13 Jbeta primers. Libraries were prepared by immunoSEQ multiplex PCR; TCRdb keeps only in-frame clonotypes and omits some of them. The sample has 130,000 or so clones, more than 8% seen once. Study observations and caveats: A later analysis, which compared TCR beta chains of equal frequency, found the HLA-associated ones more clonally expanded.

The genes are TRBV18 and TRBJ2-7; TRBD1 matches 9 bases. The TCR originated in a man aged 35 to 55 in good health and CMV-seronegative. Sequencing was done on a sample of PBMCs. The CDR3 here is CASSPPDRGIHEQYF. In DNA form, the CDR3 reads TGTGCCAGCTCACCACCGGACAGGGGTATCCACGAGCAGTACTTC. Filled out from reference TRBV18 and TRBJ2-7, the complete variable domain reads NAGVMQNPRHLVRRRGQEARLRCSPMKGHSHVYWYRQLPEEGLKFMVYLQKENIIDESGMPKERFSAEFPKEGPSILRIQQVVRGDSAAYFCASSPPDRGIHEQYFGPGTRLTVT.